The clone carrying this T cell receptor (beta chain) was recorded only once. Its cognate antigen is unknown. Sequencing was performed with immunoSEQ multiplex PCR; in TCRdb, only in-frame clones are kept and a portion is missing. Altogether 90,000 to 100,000 clones are present, around nine tenths being singletons, with the ten largest covering 0.79%. V lost 8 bases, J lost 0 bases, and 8 bases lay in between. This CDR3 is 13 amino acids long. Germline CDR1 is LNHDA and CDR2 is SQIVND (reference sequence). This sample was included in a study of OX40 agonist ivuxolimab in advanced cancers. Looking at the study overall: Patients were treated with ivuxolimab, an agonistic anti-OX40 (CD134) antibody. Patients got intravenous ivuxolimab at 0.01 to 10 mg/kg every 2 weeks. Cancers in dose escalation were hepatocellular, melanoma, renal cell and head and neck. Findings and caveats of the study: More expanded clones were seen, on average, in CD8+ T cells than in CD4+.

V gene TRBV19 combines with J gene TRBJ1-3; D unresolved. The origin of this receptor is an adult with an advanced solid tumor such as melanoma, head and neck, liver or kidney cancer. The specimen comprised CD4+ or CD8+ T cells sorted from blood, sampled in a trial of the OX40 agonist ivuxolimab. The CDR3 protein is CASHRASGNTIYF. For the CDR3, the DNA is TGTGCCAGTCACAGAGCCTCTGGAAACACCATATATTTT.